These 27 T cell receptor beta chains were all obtained from the same sample, sequenced in a study of cytomegalovirus exposure and HLA in healthy donors. A multiplex PCR was run with 60 Vbeta primers and 13 Jbeta primers. Clones were sequenced by immunoSEQ multiplex PCR, and TCRdb holds only the in-frame ones, with some missing. The sample has some 190,000 clones; 65% to 85% are singletons. Specimen: PBMCs. The receptors derive from a female donor in good health and CMV-seronegative.

A note on this clone: Germline is not matched at one junction end, which may reflect a read error. The chain is built from TRBV2 and TRBJ2-7; 9 bases line up with TRBD2. Germline-derived CDR1 and CDR2 are SNHLY and FYNNEI. This CDR3 contains 14 residues. CDR3 sequence (DNA): TGTGCCAGCAGGCCTAGCGGGGCCTCCTCCGAGCAGTACTTC. Amino acid sequence: CASRPSGASSEQYF.

V usage is TRBV7-9 and J usage is TRBJ1-1; TRBD1 might be the D (5 bases). Trimming stripped 0 bases from V and 5 bases from J, with 16 bases between. CDR3 size: 16 residues. CDR1 and CDR2 (germline): SEHNR, FQNEAQ (reference sequence). The CDR3 DNA follows: TGTGCCAGCAGCTTAGCGGGACCTGGGGGAGGGACTGAAGCTTTCTTT. It encodes CASSLAGPGGGTEAFF.

CDR3 loop: CASSTDRGEHRELFF. The CDR3 DNA reads as TGTGCCAGCAGTACCGACAGGGGTGAACACCGGGAGCTGTTTTTT. The V call is TRBV6-5, the J call TRBJ2-2, with TRBD1 identical over 8 bases. V was pared by 5 bases and J by 9 bases, with 11 bases of the junction left unmatched. This CDR3 is 15 amino acids long. Germline CDR1 and CDR2: MNHEY and SVGAGI.

V gene TRBV5-5 combines with J gene TRBJ2-7; D is unclear. CDR1 SGHKS and CDR2 YYEKEE come from the germline V gene (reference sequence). The CDR3 consists of 13 residues. Trimming shortened V by 9 bases and J by 2 bases, and 15 bases separated the two germline ends. The CDR3 spells CAIPGKSTYEQYF. The CDR3 DNA reads TGTGCCATACCTGGCAAGTCCACCTACGAGCAGTACTTC.

The V and J genes are TRBV6-1 and TRBJ2-2, with TRBD2 identical over 12 bases. Germline V gene data show CDR1 as MNHNS and CDR2 as SASEGT. Losses at the gene ends were 2 bases for V and 7 bases for J; bases not matched to a gene: 8. The CDR3 contains 17 residues. The DNA of the CDR3 is TGTGCCAGCAGTGAATTGAGACTAGCGGGAGTTTTCGGGGAGCTGTTTTTT. Translated: CASSELRLAGVFGELFF.

This clone has just a few counts. V and J are TRBV4-1 and TRBJ2-7; possibly TRBD2 for D (6 bases). V lost 3 bases, J lost 1 base, and 13 bases lay in between. CDR3 size: 15 residues. CDR1 MGHRA and CDR2 YSYEKL come from the germline V gene. The CDR3 loop reads CASSHIRRDSYEQYF. DNA for the CDR3: TGCGCCAGCAGCCACATACGGCGGGATTCCTACGAGCAGTACTTC.

The chain combines TRBV11-2 with TRBJ1-4; 7 positions agree with TRBD1. The CDR3 has 15 amino acids. The germline gives CDR1 SGHAT, CDR2 FQNNGV. Trimming took 4 bases from V and 3 from J; bases not matched to a gene: 5. The CDR3 region is CASSSGGFANEKLFF. The CDR3 DNA follows: TGTGCCAGCAGCTCAGGGGGGTTCGCTAATGAAAAACTGTTTTTT.

The chain recombines TRBV2 with TRBJ2-1; D is perhaps TRBD2 (6 bases). Trimming took off 5 bases at V and 9 bases at J, with 14 bases between the two ends. From germline, CDR1 is SNHLY and CDR2 FYNNEI. The CDR3 loop spans 13 amino acids. In nucleotides, the CDR3 is TGTGCCAGCAGTTCCCGTAGGGAGGCTGAGCAGTTCTTC. It codes for CASSSRREAEQFF.

This sequence joins TRBV5-1 and TRBJ2-2; D might be TRBD1 (5 bases). CDR3 length equals 15 residues. Germline CDR1 and CDR2: SGHRS and YFSETQ. V was clipped by 0 bases and J by 2 bases, with 8 bases between them. CDR3 protein: CASSLEGDNTGELFF. CDR3 nucleotides: TGCGCCAGCAGCTTGGAAGGGGATAACACCGGGGAGCTGTTTTTT. Drawing the rest from reference TRBV5-1 and TRBJ2-2, the complete variable domain is KAGVTQTPRYLIKTRGQQVTLSCSPISGHRSVSWYQQTPGQGLQFLFEYFSETQRNKGNFPGRFSGRQFSNSRSEMNVSTLELGDSALYLCASSLEGDNTGELFFGEGSRLTVL.

The rearrangement joins TRBV5-6 to TRBJ1-2; possibly TRBD1 for D (5 bases). Germline V gene sequence: CDR1 SGHDT, CDR2 YYEEEE. V dropped 0 bases and J dropped 6 bases, with 9 bases sitting between them. This CDR3 spans 13 amino acids. CDR3 amino acids: CASSLGGRNGYTF. CDR3 DNA: TGTGCCAGCAGCTTGGGGGGCAGAAATGGCTACACCTTC. The full variable domain, with the rest looked up from reference TRBV5-6 and TRBJ1-2, is DAGVTQSPTHLIKTRGQQVTLRCSPKSGHDTVSWYQQALGQGPQFIFQYYEEEERQRGNFPDRFSGHQFPNYSSELNVNALLLGDSALYLCASSLGGRNGYTFGSGTRLTVV.

J is TRBJ2-3 and V is TRBV19; D perhaps matches TRBD2 (6 bases). The CDR3 spans 16 residues. The germline V gene encodes CDR1 LNHDA and CDR2 SQIVND (reference sequence). V lost 5 bases and J 0 bases, leaving 15 bases between the germline ends. The CDR3 spells CASSAGTLTSTDTQYF. In nucleotides, the CDR3 is TGTGCCAGTAGTGCCGGGACTCTAACTAGCACAGATACGCAGTATTTT.

By share, this clone counts as medium-sized. V and J are TRBV15 and TRBJ1-4; TRBD1 might be the D (5 bases). Per the germline V gene, CDR1 is LNHNV and CDR2 is YYDKDF (reference sequence). V lost 0 bases to trimming and J lost 0 bases, with 8 bases between them. There are 16 residues in the CDR3. CDR3 DNA sequence: TGTGCCACCAGCAGAGACAGGGCCTCAACTAATGAAAAACTGTTTTTT. Residues: CATSRDRASTNEKLFF.

The CDR3 region has the DNA TGTGCCAGCAGGGGGACAGGATCCGCCTTAGCCTATGGCTACACCTTC. Translating it yields CASRGTGSALAYGYTF. The V call is TRBV28, the J call TRBJ1-2; 8 bases line up with TRBD1. CDR1 and CDR2 from the germline V gene are MDHEN and SYDVKM. The V and J ends lost 6 bases and 4 bases, in that order; junction bases with no gene match: 13. The CDR3 runs to 16 residues.

The rearrangement joins TRBV6-6 to TRBJ2-3; 13 bases are shared with TRBD2. The germline gives CDR1 MNHNY, CDR2 SVGAGI (reference sequence). CDR3 size: 16 residues. The trim removed 6 bases at V and 5 bases at J, leaving 8 bases unmatched. The CDR3, as DNA: TGTGCCAGCAGCAGAGGGACTAGCGGGGTGGGAGATACGCAGTATTTT. Translation gives CASSRGTSGVGDTQYF.

The chain uses TRBV7-9 and TRBJ2-2; D perhaps matches TRBD1 (6 bases). The CDR3 has 17 amino acids. Trimming cost V 1 base and J 4 bases, with 16 bases left between them. Germline V gene sequence: CDR1 SEHNR, CDR2 FQNEAQ (reference sequence). The CDR3 here is CASSLGQVPILTGELFF. The CDR3 nucleotides read TGTGCCAGCAGCTTAGGACAGGTCCCTATTCTCACCGGGGAGCTGTTTTTT. The full variable domain, its missing parts supplied by reference TRBV7-9 and TRBJ2-2, is DTGVSQNPRHKITKRGQNVTFRCDPISEHNRLYWYRQTLGQGPEFLTYFQNEAQLEKSRLLSDRFSAERPKGSFSTLEIQRTEQGDSAMYLCASSLGQVPILTGELFFGEGSRLTVL.

The chain links TRBV28 to TRBJ2-7; tentatively, D is TRBD2 (5 bases). Per germline, CDR1 MDHEN and CDR2 SYDVKM. This CDR3 has 13 amino acids. Trimming removed 2 bases at V and 2 bases at J, with 7 bases between. This CDR3 is CASSLRGPYEQYF. In nucleotides, the CDR3 is TGTGCCAGCAGTTTACGGGGTCCCTACGAGCAGTACTTC.

V gene TRBV11-2 combines with J gene TRBJ1-4; D is possibly TRBD1 (5 bases). CDR3 size: 15 residues. Germline V gene sequence: CDR1 SGHAT, CDR2 FQNNGV. With 7 bases removed from V and 6 bases from J, the gap between germline ends came to 18 bases. The CDR3 here is CASITTLGADEKLFF. CDR3 coding DNA: TGTGCCAGCATCACCACGCTTGGGGCGGATGAAAAACTGTTTTTT.

The chain has TRBV5-6 and TRBJ2-2; TRBD1 is a possible D gene (5 bases). CDR1 SGHDT and CDR2 YYEEEE come from the germline V gene. Trimming removed 4 bases at V and 10 bases at J, with 20 bases between. CDR3 length equals 15 residues. The CDR3 reads CASSLGRGADEELFF. The CDR3 coding sequence is TGTGCCAGCAGCCTTGGAAGGGGCGCGGATGAGGAGCTGTTTTTT. The variable domain in full, completed from reference TRBV5-6 and TRBJ2-2, reads DAGVTQSPTHLIKTRGQQVTLRCSPKSGHDTVSWYQQALGQGPQFIFQYYEEEERQRGNFPDRFSGHQFPNYSSELNVNALLLGDSALYLCASSLGRGADEELFFGEGSRLTVL.

The rearrangement uses TRBV30 and TRBJ1-1; D possibly corresponds to TRBD1 (6 bases). This CDR3 contains 12 residues. Per germline, CDR1 GTSNPN and CDR2 SVGIG (reference sequence). V was shortened by 8 bases and J by 1 base, with 11 bases between the two germline ends. This CDR3 reads CAGQGKNTEAFF. Written as DNA, the CDR3 is TGTGCCGGCCAGGGGAAGAACACTGAAGCTTTCTTT.

The chain has TRBV9 and TRBJ2-5; perhaps TRBD2 as D (7 bases). The V end was cut by 0 bases, the J end by 4 bases, with 13 bases between. In germline, CDR1 is SGDLS, CDR2 YYNGEE. The CDR3 spans 15 residues. CDR3 coding DNA: TGTGCCAGCAGCGTAGGCGGGGGCTTCGTAGAGACCCAGTACTTC. This sequence encodes CASSVGGGFVETQYF.

The CDR3 DNA follows: TGTGCCAGCAGTTTTGGGGACAGGGGAAGTGGAAACACCATATATTTT. This encodes CASSFGDRGSGNTIYF. This chain uses TRBV28 with TRBJ1-3; 10 positions agree with TRBD1. CDR1 is MDHEN and CDR2 is SYDVKM in the germline V gene. J gave up 3 bases and V 3 bases, and 5 bases lay outside the gene matches. The CDR3 length is 16 residues. Drawing the rest from reference TRBV28 and TRBJ1-3, the complete variable domain is DVKVTQSSRYLVKRTGEKVFLECVQDMDHENMFWYRQDPGLGLRLIYFSYDVKMKEKGDIPEGYSVSREKKERFSLILESASTNQTSMYLCASSFGDRGSGNTIYFGEGSWLTVV.

As concerns this clone: At one end the junction does not follow the germline gene, possibly because of a read error. The chain employs TRBV9 and TRBJ2-3, with D perhaps TRBD2 (6 bases). Germline CDR1 reads SGDLS; CDR2 reads YYNGEE. The CDR3 has 15 residues. The CDR3 DNA follows: TGTGCCAGCAGCGCCGCGGGACGCCCCGCAGATACGCGGTATTTT. Amino acids: CASSAAGRPADTRYF.

The chain joins TRBV6-5 to TRBJ1-1; the D gene is possibly TRBD1 (5 bases). The CDR3 has 14 amino acids. Germline V gene data show CDR1 as MNHEY and CDR2 as SVGAGI. V shed 4 bases and J shed 5 bases, with 14 bases lying between them. The chain's CDR3 is CASSSPGVRTEAFF. As DNA, the CDR3 is TGTGCCAGCAGTTCCCCGGGGGTTCGGACTGAAGCTTTCTTT.

The chain uses TRBV29-1 and TRBJ2-7; 11 nucleotides line up with TRBD2. J was trimmed by 3 bases and V by 2 bases; bases with no gene match: 6. CDR1 and CDR2 from the germline V gene are SQVTM and ANQGSEA. This CDR3 is 15 amino acids long. As DNA, the CDR3 is TGCAGCGTTGAACTAGCGGGAGGAAAGAACTACGAGCAGTACTTC. Protein sequence: CSVELAGGKNYEQYF.

CDR3 DNA: TGTGCCAGCAGCCCGACTAGCGGGGGATCCTACGAGCAGTACTTC. It yields the protein CASSPTSGGSYEQYF. This rearrangement joins TRBV7-2 to TRBJ2-7, with TRBD2 matching over 12 bases. The V and J ends lost 5 bases and 1 base, in that order; junction bases with no gene match: 3. There are 15 residues in the CDR3. Germline CDR1 SGHTA, CDR2 FQGNSA.

The chain combines TRBV29-1 with TRBJ2-7; D possibly corresponds to TRBD1 (5 bases). V shed 3 bases and J shed 5 bases, with 17 bases lying between them. The CDR3 is 14 residues long. Per the germline V gene, CDR1 is SQVTM and CDR2 is ANQGSEA. In DNA, the CDR3 is TGCAGCGTTGATCTGGGGCGCGGATCCAACGAGCAGTACTTC. Protein sequence: CSVDLGRGSNEQYF.

V gene TRBV19 combines with J gene TRBJ2-1; TRBD1 is a possible D gene (6 bases). CDR3 size: 13 residues. The germline gives CDR1 LNHDA, CDR2 SQIVND (reference sequence). Trimming removed 9 bases from V and 8 bases from J, with 17 bases in between. In nucleotides, the CDR3 is TGTGCCAGATTAACAGGGTTGGGCTATGAGCAGTTCTTC. Protein: CARLTGLGYEQFF.